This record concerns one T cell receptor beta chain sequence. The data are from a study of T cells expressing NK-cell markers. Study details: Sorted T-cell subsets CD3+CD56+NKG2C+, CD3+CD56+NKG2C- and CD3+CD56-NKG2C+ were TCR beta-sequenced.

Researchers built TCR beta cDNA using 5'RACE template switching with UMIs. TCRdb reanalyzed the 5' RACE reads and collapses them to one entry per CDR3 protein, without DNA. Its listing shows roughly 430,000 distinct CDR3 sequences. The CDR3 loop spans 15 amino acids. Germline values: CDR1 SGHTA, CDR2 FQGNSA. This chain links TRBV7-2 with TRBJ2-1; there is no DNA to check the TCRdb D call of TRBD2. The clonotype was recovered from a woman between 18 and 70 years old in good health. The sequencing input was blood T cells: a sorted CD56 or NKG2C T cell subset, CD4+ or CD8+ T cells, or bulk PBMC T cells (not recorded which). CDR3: CASSSDSGTNNEQFF.